The sequence of this T cell receptor beta chain was determined in a study of cytomegalovirus exposure and HLA in healthy donors. Overall study results and limits: It was assumed in the presence/absence analyses that sequencing depth was roughly uniform across donors. In an earlier analysis, in some 600 donors, most V segments appeared productive either ~87% or ~30% of the time.

Unrecorded immune exposure was likely among donors, who were nominally healthy when sampled. The PCR made use of 60 Vbeta and 13 Jbeta primers. Here immunoSEQ multiplex PCR was the method, and the copy in TCRdb shows in-frame clones only, minus some. The data contain around 84,000 clones, approximately 80% of them singletons. About this clone: Its specificity is not known.

From germline, CDR1 is MNHNS and CDR2 SASEGT. The CDR3 is made up of 15 amino acids. Trimming cost V 0 bases and J 0 bases, with 8 bases left between them. Sequencing was carried out using PBMCs. The TCR originated in a man between 45 and 60 years old in good health and CMV-seronegative. The chain is built from TRBV6-1 and TRBJ1-1; possibly TRBD1 for D (5 bases). In DNA, the CDR3 is TGTGCCAGCAGTGAAGCGGCAGGGATGAACACTGAAGCTTTCTTT. Its protein is CASSEAAGMNTEAFF.